This T cell receptor beta chain was documented in a study of metastatic and nonmetastatic thyroid tumors. The overall study: Across peripheral blood and tumor or nodule tissue samples taken from malignant and benign thyroid patients, the repertoires were compared with one another. Notes on the study in general: Reports indicated that malignant thyroid tumors showed significantly higher TCR beta diversity than benign nodules did, in blood and tumor.

In the source study's methods: The authors used CDR3 differences across clinicopathological groups to build a distant-metastasis classifier for papillary thyroid cancer. TCRdb re-called the PCR reads via MiXCR. TCRdb's processing, not the authors', yielded these V and J calls. The sample includes about 69,000 clones, over 12% of them seen just once. This clone was seen repeatedly, ten times or more. The antigen is not known. None of the patients had undergone any treatment ahead of thyroid surgery. Per germline, CDR1 MNHEY and CDR2 SVGEGT. The germline V and J ends were trimmed by 5 bases and 0 bases, with 7 bases remaining between them. This CDR3 is 14 amino acids long.

The source of this sequence is a male donor with papillary thyroid cancer or a benign thyroid nodule (not recorded which). Some clones in this sample may be carry-over from other donors' samples. Material: blood. This rearrangement joins TRBV6-2 or TRBV6-3 to TRBJ1-4; D remains unclear. This CDR3 is CASSRHATNEKLFF. CDR3 nucleotides: TGTGCCAGCAGTCGCCATGCAACTAATGAAAAACTGTTTTTT.